One and the same sample provided the 13 T cell receptor beta chains below, sequenced in a study of blood T cell repertoires in COVID-19. Libraries were prepared by immunoSEQ multiplex PCR; TCRdb keeps only in-frame clonotypes and omits some of them. The data contain tens of thousands of clones, approximately 90% of them singletons. Sequenced material: peripheral blood. These receptors all stem from a human donor in a cohort sampled during active COVID-19.

The chain employs TRBV19 and TRBJ1-5; D might be TRBD1 (6 bases). Looked up from germline, CDR1 is LNHDA and CDR2 is SQIVND (reference sequence). V was pared by 6 bases and J by 0 bases, with 12 bases between. The CDR3 loop spans 15 amino acids. The CDR3 loop is CASRDRPYSNQPQHF. The DNA of the CDR3 is TGTGCCAGTAGGGACAGACCATATAGCAATCAGCCCCAGCATTTT.

The gene calls are TRBV7-6 and TRBJ2-6, with D possibly being TRBD2 (5 bases). Trimming left V 3 bases short and J 4 bases short, with 13 bases between. This CDR3 has 16 amino acids. The V gene's germline CDR1 is SGHVS and CDR2 FNYEAQ. CDR3 sequence: CASSLMDFSGANVLTF. CDR3 coding DNA: TGTGCCAGCAGCTTGATGGACTTTTCCGGGGCCAACGTCCTGACTTTC.

This clone was counted a single time. The chain has TRBV3-1 (or the pseudogene TRBV3-2) and TRBJ2-7; D gene unclear. With 4 bases removed from V and 6 bases from J, the gap between germline ends came to 13 bases. The CDR3 is 13 residues long. Looked up from germline, CDR1 is LGHDT and CDR2 is YNNKEL (reference sequence). The CDR3 loop reads CASSLEKSGEQYF. CDR3 bases: TGTGCCAGCAGCCTCGAGAAATCCGGCGAGCAGTACTTC.

The chain employs TRBV19 and TRBJ1-2; TRBD1 might be the D (5 bases). V was shortened by 5 bases and J by 4 bases, with 8 bases between the two germline ends. This CDR3 comprises 12 residues. The germline V gene has CDR1 LNHDA and CDR2 SQIVND (reference sequence). CDR3 amino acids: CASSDRRYGYTF. Here the CDR3 DNA reads TGTGCCAGTAGTGACAGACGCTATGGCTACACCTTC.

By share of the sample, this clone is medium-sized (0.01 to 0.1%). This chain joins TRBV27 and TRBJ2-3; D gene ambiguous. Germline V gives CDR1 MNHEY, CDR2 SMNVEV (reference sequence). The CDR3 totals 16 residues. Trimming removed 0 bases at V and 2 bases at J, with 12 bases between. The CDR3 nucleotides read TGTGCCAGCAGTTTATCCGCTACCCTCCACACAGATACGCAGTATTTT. As protein: CASSLSATLHTDTQYF.

In this sample, this clone turned up once. The chain couples TRBV19 to TRBJ1-5; 9 bases agree with TRBD1. Trimming removed 6 bases from V and 4 bases from J; junction bases left unmatched: 4. This CDR3 has 14 residues. From germline, CDR1 is LNHDA and CDR2 SQIVND (reference sequence). The CDR3 nucleotides are TGTGCCAGTAGCCAGACAGGGGGTAATCAGCCCCAGCATTTT. This encodes CASSQTGGNQPQHF.

The rearrangement joins TRBV30 to TRBJ1-2, with 7 bases fitting TRBD1. Per germline, CDR1 GTSNPN and CDR2 SVGIG (reference sequence). The CDR3 runs 15 residues. The V gene end was trimmed by 4 bases and the J gene end by 0 bases; junction bases not matched to a gene: 8. CDR3 coding DNA: TGTGCCTGGAAAAAGACAGGGCCCGCTAACTATGGCTACACCTTC. Amino acids: CAWKKTGPANYGYTF.

The V call is TRBV5-5, the J call TRBJ1-2, with D possibly matching TRBD1 (5 bases). The germline V gene encodes CDR1 SGHKS and CDR2 YYEKEE (reference sequence). This CDR3 spans 13 amino acids. V was trimmed by 4 bases and J by 8 bases, leaving 15 bases between them. CDR3 amino acids: CASSPRQDNGYTF. DNA of the CDR3: TGTGCCAGCAGCCCCCGGCAGGACAACGGCTACACCTTC.

The chain links TRBV12-5 to TRBJ1-4; TRBD1 is a possible D gene (6 bases). The germline V gene has CDR1 LGHNT and CDR2 FRNRAP. The V end was cut by 6 bases, the J end by 6 bases, with 17 bases between. The CDR3 consists of 15 residues. The CDR3 bases are TGTGCTAGTGGCCAAAACAGGGCGGGGGATGAAAAACTGTTTTTT. Translation gives CASGQNRAGDEKLFF.

In this sample, this clone turned up a few times. The chain links TRBV4-2 to TRBJ1-5; no clear D. With 5 bases removed from V and 6 bases from J, the gap between germline ends came to 11 bases. The length of the CDR3 is 13 residues. The germline CDR1 and CDR2 sequences are LGHNA and YNFKEQ. Here the CDR3 reads CASSYPGGQPQHF. The CDR3 bases are TGTGCCAGCAGCTACCCCGGCGGTCAGCCCCAGCATTTT.

This rearrangement joins TRBV18 to TRBJ2-5, with D uncertain. The length of the CDR3 is 15 residues. Germline-derived CDR1 and CDR2 are KGHSH and LQKENI. The V and J ends lost 0 bases and 0 bases respectively, with 8 bases between them. The CDR3 coding sequence is TGTGCCAGCTCACCACCGGGCCCCAACCAAGAGACCCAGTACTTC. The encoded protein is CASSPPGPNQETQYF.

The chain has TRBV18 and TRBJ1-3; a possible D gene is TRBD1 (6 bases). This CDR3 has 17 residues. Deletions cut 3 bases from V and 0 bases from J, with 15 bases between. The germline V gene encodes CDR1 KGHSH and CDR2 LQKENI. The CDR3 reads CASSPVPTGNSGNTIYF. The DNA for the CDR3 is TGTGCCAGCTCACCCGTCCCTACAGGGAACTCTGGAAACACCATATATTTT.

The V and J genes are TRBV10-3 and TRBJ1-5; D gene uncertain. The CDR3 has 14 amino acids. V was trimmed by 4 bases and J by 1 base, leaving 8 bases between them. In germline, CDR1 is ENHRY, CDR2 SYGVKD. This CDR3 reads CAISVRESNQPQHF. CDR3 sequence (DNA): TGTGCCATCAGTGTTCGGGAGAGCAATCAGCCCCAGCATTTT.